This entry lists 18 T cell receptor beta chains sequenced from one sample in a study of a mutant IDH1 vaccine in newly diagnosed glioma. TCRdb's copy holds only in-frame clones and misses some; the assay was immunoSEQ multiplex PCR. The data show 68,000 or so clones, 79% seen once. Time point: baseline, week 1 (first vaccination visit). Treatment noted: pre-vaccination baseline after standard-of-care therapy. Specimen: PBMCs, collected from a glioma patient treated with radiotherapy, temozolomide or both. Every receptor here comes from a man between 45 and 60 years old with glioma.

The rearrangement uses TRBV18 and TRBJ1-1, with D perhaps TRBD1 (6 bases). The CDR3 contains 13 residues. The germline CDR1 and CDR2 sequences are KGHSH and LQKENI. The V end lost 3 bases, the J end lost 7 bases, and 12 bases lay between the germline ends. The CDR3 nucleotides read TGTGCCAGCTCACCGTTAGACAGGTTTGAAGCTTTCTTT. It encodes CASSPLDRFEAFF.

The chain combines TRBV5-1 with TRBJ2-7; 10 bases fit TRBD1. With 4 bases clipped from V and 2 bases from J, the junction kept 6 bases outside the gene matches. CDR1 and CDR2 (germline): SGHRS, YFSETQ. The CDR3 has 15 residues. For the CDR3, the DNA is TGCGCCAGCAGCCAGGACAGGGGGATCGCCTACGAGCAGTACTTC. It specifies CASSQDRGIAYEQYF.

In this sample, this clone turned up once. The rearrangement uses TRBV10-3 and TRBJ2-5, with 7 nucleotides matching TRBD2. This CDR3 is 16 amino acids long. CDR1 ENHRY and CDR2 SYGVKD come from the germline V gene. J gave up 1 base and V 0 bases, and 5 bases lay outside the gene matches. Written as DNA, the CDR3 is TGTGCCATCAGTGAGTCGATAGCGGGCCCCCAAGAGACCCAGTACTTC. This translates into CAISESIAGPQETQYF.

The chain couples TRBV6-5 to TRBJ2-5; 11 bases match TRBD2. Germline CDR1 is MNHEY and CDR2 is SVGAGI. CDR3 length equals 15 residues. V was pared by 6 bases and J by 5 bases, with 8 bases of the junction left unmatched. For the CDR3, the DNA is TGTGCCAGCAGAAAAGGGACTAGCGGTATCGAGACCCAGTACTTC. Its protein is CASRKGTSGIETQYF.

V is TRBV2 and J is TRBJ1-2, with D unclear. The V gene lost 5 bases and the J gene lost 5 bases, with 12 bases spanning the gap. The CDR3 runs to 13 residues. Germline values: CDR1 SNHLY, CDR2 FYNNEI. Here the CDR3 DNA reads TGTGCCAGCAGTCAGGAGGTGGGGTATGGCTACACCTTC. Translated: CASSQEVGYGYTF.

The rearrangement uses TRBV30 and TRBJ2-1, with 10 bases that match TRBD2. The CDR3 has 17 residues. J lost 5 bases, V lost 1 base, and 11 bases had no gene match. The germline V gene encodes CDR1 GTSNPN and CDR2 SVGIG (reference sequence). The CDR3 is CAWSARETSGWHNEQFF. The DNA of the CDR3 is TGTGCCTGGAGTGCCCGCGAGACTAGCGGGTGGCACAATGAGCAGTTCTTC. The full variable domain, completed using reference TRBV30 and TRBJ2-1, is SQTIHQWPATLVQPVGSPLSLECTVEGTSNPNLYWYRQAAGRGLQLLFYSVGIGQISSEVPQNLSASRPQDRQFILSSKKLLLSDSGFYLCAWSARETSGWHNEQFFGPGTRLTVL.

The chain uses TRBV6-5 and TRBJ1-5; 7 positions match TRBD1. The J segment lost 7 bases and the V segment lost 0 bases, leaving 6 bases of the junction unmatched. CDR3 length: 15 amino acids. The germline CDR1 and CDR2 sequences are MNHEY and SVGAGI. This chain's CDR3 is CASSYSRTGAQPQHF. The CDR3 coding sequence is TGTGCCAGCAGTTACTCGAGGACAGGAGCCCAGCCCCAGCATTTT.

The chain is built from TRBV4-1 and TRBJ2-1; no reliable D call. Germline V gives CDR1 MGHRA, CDR2 YSYEKL. The CDR3 length is 15 residues. Trimming stripped 8 bases from V and 2 bases from J, with 16 bases between. The CDR3 reads CASSDLRMAYNEQFF. The CDR3 coding sequence is TGCGCCAGCTCTGACCTGAGGATGGCCTACAATGAGCAGTTCTTC.

This chain joins TRBV4-3 and TRBJ2-6; D might be TRBD1 or TRBD2, each matching 5 bases. Between the trimmed V and J ends, which lost 0 bases and 1 base, there was a span of 10 bases. The CDR3 length is 17 residues. Germline CDR1 LGHNA, CDR2 YSLEER. The DNA for the CDR3 is TGCGCCAGCAGCCAAGATACGGGGCCTTCTGGGGCCAACGTCCTGACTTTC. It yields the protein CASSQDTGPSGANVLTF.

This clone appeared a single time. The CDR3 spells CASSLDRTEAFF. CDR3 nucleotides: TGTGCCAGCAGCTTAGATCGCACTGAAGCTTTCTTT. The chain links TRBV7-9 to TRBJ1-1; D uncertain. The CDR3 is 12 amino acids. The V gene's germline CDR1 is SEHNR and CDR2 FQNEAQ (reference sequence). Trimming shortened V by 1 base and J by 4 bases, and 4 bases separated the two germline ends.

The V gene is TRBV2, the J gene TRBJ2-6; D is uncertain. The CDR3 runs to 15 residues. Germline V gene lookup returns CDR1 SNHLY and CDR2 FYNNEI. V shed 2 bases and J shed 2 bases, with 7 bases lying between them. Here the CDR3 reads CASSEMAAGANVLTF. The DNA for the CDR3 is TGTGCCAGCAGTGAAATGGCCGCTGGGGCCAACGTCCTGACTTTC.

Turning to this clone: A read error may explain this, as a much larger clone is one base away. The V and J genes are TRBV2 and TRBJ1-1, with D uncertain. The germline V gene encodes CDR1 SNHLY and CDR2 FYNNEI. V was cut by 6 bases and J by 1 base, with 3 bases left in between. CDR3 length: 11 amino acids. CDR3 residues: CASSRNTEAFF. The DNA of the CDR3 is TGTGCCAGCAGCCGGAACACTGAAGCTTTCTTT.

The chain combines TRBV7-2 with TRBJ2-5; D possibly corresponds to TRBD1 (6 bases). Trimming pared 5 bases from V and 4 bases from J, leaving 11 bases between. Germline values: CDR1 SGHTA, CDR2 FQGNSA. The CDR3 has 13 residues. CDR3 residues: CASSRGQRETQYF. CDR3 in DNA: TGTGCCAGCAGCCGGGGACAAAGAGAGACCCAGTACTTC.

The chain couples TRBV6-1 to TRBJ1-2, with no clear D. Germline loops: CDR1 MNHNS, CDR2 SASEGT. This CDR3 has 13 residues. V was cut by 3 bases and J by 2 bases, with 7 bases left in between. For the CDR3, the DNA is TGTGCCAGCAGTGAGGCTCTAAACTATGGCTACACCTTC. It encodes CASSEALNYGYTF.

In this sample, this clone turned up once. This sequence joins TRBV5-1 and TRBJ1-2, with D possibly being TRBD1 (5 bases). The germline gives CDR1 SGHRS, CDR2 YFSETQ. The CDR3 contains 16 residues. The V end lost 4 bases, the J end lost 4 bases, and 20 bases lay between the germline ends. This chain's CDR3 is CASSLDSSGGFYGYTF. CDR3 nucleotide sequence: TGCGCCAGCAGCCTAGACAGTAGCGGGGGTTTCTATGGCTACACCTTC.

The V and J genes are TRBV14 and TRBJ1-2; D gene unclear. Germline V lookup: CDR1 SGHDN, CDR2 FVKESK. The CDR3 covers 12 residues. The V end lost 4 bases, the J end lost 8 bases, and 11 bases lay between the germline ends. The CDR3: CASSPDRLGYTF. CDR3 nucleotide sequence: TGTGCCAGCAGCCCCGACCGACTAGGCTACACCTTC.

This chain connects TRBV6-5 to TRBJ1-2; the match to TRBD1 covers 8 bases. The trim removed 6 bases at V and 3 bases at J, leaving 6 bases unmatched. The V gene's germline CDR1 is MNHEY and CDR2 SVGAGI. The CDR3 is made up of 14 amino acids. The CDR3: CASSEDRADYGYTF. As DNA, the CDR3 is TGTGCCAGCAGCGAGGACAGGGCGGACTATGGCTACACCTTC.

This clone appeared once. The genes are TRBV9 and TRBJ1-2; D not resolved. This CDR3 contains 12 residues. V was shortened by 2 bases and J by 1 base, with 3 bases between the two germline ends. From germline, CDR1 is SGDLS and CDR2 YYNGEE. The CDR3 loop reads CASSVYNYGYTF. CDR3 nucleotides: TGTGCCAGCAGCGTCTATAACTATGGCTACACCTTC.